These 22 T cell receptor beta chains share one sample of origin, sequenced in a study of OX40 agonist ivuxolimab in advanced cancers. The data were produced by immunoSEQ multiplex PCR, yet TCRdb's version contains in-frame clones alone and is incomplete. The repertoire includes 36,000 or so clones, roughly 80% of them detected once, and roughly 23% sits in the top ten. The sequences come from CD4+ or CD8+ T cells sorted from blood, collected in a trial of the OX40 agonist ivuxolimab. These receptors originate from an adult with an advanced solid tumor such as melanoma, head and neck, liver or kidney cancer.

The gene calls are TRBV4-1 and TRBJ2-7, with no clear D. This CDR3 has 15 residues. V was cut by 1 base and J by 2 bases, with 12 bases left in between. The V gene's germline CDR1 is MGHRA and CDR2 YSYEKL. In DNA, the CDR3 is TGCGCCAGCAGCCAAGGAGTCACCCATACCTACGAGCAGTACTTC. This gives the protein CASSQGVTHTYEQYF.

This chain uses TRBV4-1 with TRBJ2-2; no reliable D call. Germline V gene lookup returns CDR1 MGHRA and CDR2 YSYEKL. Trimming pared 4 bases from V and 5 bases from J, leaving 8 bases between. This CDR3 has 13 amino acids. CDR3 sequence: CASSPQWTGELFF. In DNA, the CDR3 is TGCGCCAGCAGCCCGCAATGGACCGGGGAGCTGTTTTTT.

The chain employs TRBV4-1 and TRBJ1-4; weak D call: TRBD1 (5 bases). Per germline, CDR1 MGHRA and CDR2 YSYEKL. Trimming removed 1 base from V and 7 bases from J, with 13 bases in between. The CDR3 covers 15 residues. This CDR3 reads CASSQGAGRGEKLFF. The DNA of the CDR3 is TGCGCCAGCAGCCAAGGAGCAGGGAGGGGTGAAAAACTGTTTTTT.

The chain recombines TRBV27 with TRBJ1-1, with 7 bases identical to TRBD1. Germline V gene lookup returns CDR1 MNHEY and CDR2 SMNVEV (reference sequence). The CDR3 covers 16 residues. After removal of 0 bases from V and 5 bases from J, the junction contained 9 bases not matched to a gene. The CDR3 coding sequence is TGTGCCAGCAGTTTATCGCAGGGGGTTTTTTTAACTGAAGCTTTCTTT. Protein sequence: CASSLSQGVFLTEAFF.

This CDR3 reads CASSLIRDQRRGYTF. CDR3 in DNA: TGCGCCAGCAGCCTCATCAGGGATCAGAGGCGTGGCTACACCTTC. This chain links TRBV4-3 with TRBJ1-2; maybe TRBD1 (5 bases). The CDR3 consists of 15 residues. Trimming left V 4 bases short and J 7 bases short, with 19 bases between. CDR1 is LGHNA, CDR2 YSLEER, per germline.

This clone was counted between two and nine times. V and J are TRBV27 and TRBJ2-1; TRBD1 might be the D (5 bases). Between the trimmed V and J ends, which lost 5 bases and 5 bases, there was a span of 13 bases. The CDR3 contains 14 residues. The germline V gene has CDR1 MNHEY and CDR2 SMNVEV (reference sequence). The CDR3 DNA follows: TGTGCCAGCAGTGACAAGACAGAGGACAATGAGCAGTTCTTC. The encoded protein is CASSDKTEDNEQFF.

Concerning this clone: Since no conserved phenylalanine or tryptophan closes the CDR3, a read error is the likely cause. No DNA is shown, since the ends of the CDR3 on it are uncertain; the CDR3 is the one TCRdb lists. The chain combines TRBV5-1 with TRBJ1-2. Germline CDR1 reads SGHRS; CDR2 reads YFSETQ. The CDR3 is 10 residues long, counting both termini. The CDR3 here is CASSLGPGEG.

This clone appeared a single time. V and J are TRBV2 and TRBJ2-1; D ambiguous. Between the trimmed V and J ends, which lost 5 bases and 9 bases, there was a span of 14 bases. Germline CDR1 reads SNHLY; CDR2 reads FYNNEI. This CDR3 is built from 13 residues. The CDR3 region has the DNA TGTGCCAGCAGTACTAACCTGTATCGTGAGCAGTTCTTC. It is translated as CASSTNLYREQFF. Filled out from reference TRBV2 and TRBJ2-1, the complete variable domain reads EPEVTQTPSHQVTQMGQEVILRCVPISNHLYFYWYRQILGQKVEFLVSFYNNEISEKSEIFDDQFSVERPDGSNFTLKIRSTKLEDSAMYFCASSTNLYREQFFGPGTRLTVL.

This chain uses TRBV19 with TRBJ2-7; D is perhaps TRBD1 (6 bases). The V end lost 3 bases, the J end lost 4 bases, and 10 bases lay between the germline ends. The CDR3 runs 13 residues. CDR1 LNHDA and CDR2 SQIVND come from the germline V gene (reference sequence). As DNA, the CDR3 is TGTGCCAGTAGTATGCAGGGGCGGTACGAGCAGTACTTC. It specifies CASSMQGRYEQYF.

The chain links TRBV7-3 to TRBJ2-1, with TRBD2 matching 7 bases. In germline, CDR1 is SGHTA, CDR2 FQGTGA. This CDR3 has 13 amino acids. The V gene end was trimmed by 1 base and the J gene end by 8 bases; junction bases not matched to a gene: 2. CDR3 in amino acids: CASSLIGGDEQFF. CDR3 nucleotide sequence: TGTGCCAGCAGCTTAATTGGGGGGGATGAGCAGTTCTTC.

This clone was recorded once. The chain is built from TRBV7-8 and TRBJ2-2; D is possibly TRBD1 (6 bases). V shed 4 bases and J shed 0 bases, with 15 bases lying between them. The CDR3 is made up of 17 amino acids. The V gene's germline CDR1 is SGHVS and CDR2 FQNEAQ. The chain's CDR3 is CASSSNPRTANTGELFF. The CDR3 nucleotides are TGTGCCAGCAGCTCTAACCCTAGGACAGCGAACACCGGGGAGCTGTTTTTT.

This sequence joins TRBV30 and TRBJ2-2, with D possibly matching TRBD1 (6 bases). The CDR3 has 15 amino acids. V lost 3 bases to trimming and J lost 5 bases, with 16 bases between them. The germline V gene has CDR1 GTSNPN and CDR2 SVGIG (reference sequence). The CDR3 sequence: CAWSGQHLGTGELFF. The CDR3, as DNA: TGTGCCTGGAGCGGACAGCACCTTGGGACCGGGGAGCTGTTTTTT.

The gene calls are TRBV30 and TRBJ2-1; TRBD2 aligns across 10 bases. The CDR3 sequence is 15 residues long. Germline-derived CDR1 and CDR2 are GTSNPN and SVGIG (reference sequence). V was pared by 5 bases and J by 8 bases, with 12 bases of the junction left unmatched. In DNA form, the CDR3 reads TGTGCCTGGGACAAAAGCGGGGGGGCCGGTTATGAGCAGTTCTTC. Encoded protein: CAWDKSGGAGYEQFF.

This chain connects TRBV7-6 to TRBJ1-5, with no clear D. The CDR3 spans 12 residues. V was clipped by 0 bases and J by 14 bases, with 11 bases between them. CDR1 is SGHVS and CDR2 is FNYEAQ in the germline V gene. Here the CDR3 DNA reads TGTGCCAGCAGCTTAGCACTAGGCAGTAAGCATTTT. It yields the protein CASSLALGSKHF.

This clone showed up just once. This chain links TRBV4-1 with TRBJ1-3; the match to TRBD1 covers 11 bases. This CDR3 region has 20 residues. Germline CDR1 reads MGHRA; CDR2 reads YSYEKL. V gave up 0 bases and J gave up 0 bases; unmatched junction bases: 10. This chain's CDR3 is CASSQEGQGVVYHSGNTIYF. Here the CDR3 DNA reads TGCGCCAGCAGCCAAGAGGGACAGGGGGTCGTTTACCACTCTGGAAACACCATATATTTT.

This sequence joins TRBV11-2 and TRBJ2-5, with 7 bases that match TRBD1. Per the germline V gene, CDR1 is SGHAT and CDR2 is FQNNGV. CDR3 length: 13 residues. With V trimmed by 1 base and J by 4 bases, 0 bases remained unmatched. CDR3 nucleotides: TGTGCCAGCAGCTTAGGGACAGGAGAGACCCAGTACTTC. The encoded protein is CASSLGTGETQYF.

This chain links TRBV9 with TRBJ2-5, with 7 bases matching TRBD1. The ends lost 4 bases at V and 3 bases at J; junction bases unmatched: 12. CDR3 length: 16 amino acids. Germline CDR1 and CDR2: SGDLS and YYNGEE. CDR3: CASSPQTGWGEETQYF. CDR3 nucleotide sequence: TGTGCCAGCAGCCCACAGACAGGGTGGGGAGAAGAGACCCAGTACTTC.

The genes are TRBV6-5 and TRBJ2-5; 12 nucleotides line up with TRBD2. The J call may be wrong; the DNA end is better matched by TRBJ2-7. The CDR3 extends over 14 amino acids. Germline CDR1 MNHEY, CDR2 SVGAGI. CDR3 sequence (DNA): TGTGCCAGCAGTCCGGGACTAGCGGGCTACGAGCAGTACTTC. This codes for CASSPGLAGYEQYF.

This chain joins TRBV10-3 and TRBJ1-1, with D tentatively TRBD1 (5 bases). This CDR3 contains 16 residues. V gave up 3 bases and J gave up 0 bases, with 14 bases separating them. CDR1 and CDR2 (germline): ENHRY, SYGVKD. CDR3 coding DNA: TGTGCCATCAGTGATTCTCTCGGGGCGATGAACACTGAAGCTTTCTTT. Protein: CAISDSLGAMNTEAFF.

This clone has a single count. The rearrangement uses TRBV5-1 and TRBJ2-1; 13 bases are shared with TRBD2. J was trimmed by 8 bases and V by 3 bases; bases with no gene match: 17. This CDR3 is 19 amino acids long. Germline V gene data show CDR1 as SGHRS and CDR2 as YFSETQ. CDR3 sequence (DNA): TGCGCCAGCAGCTCTCAACGGCCTCGACTAGCGGGAGGTGGGGATGAGCAGTTCTTC. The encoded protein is CASSSQRPRLAGGGDEQFF.

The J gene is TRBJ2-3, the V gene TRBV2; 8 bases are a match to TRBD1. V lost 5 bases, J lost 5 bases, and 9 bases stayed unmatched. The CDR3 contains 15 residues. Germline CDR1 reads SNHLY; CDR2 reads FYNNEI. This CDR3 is CASSSWTGTKDTQYF. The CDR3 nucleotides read TGTGCCAGCAGTTCTTGGACAGGGACCAAAGATACGCAGTATTTT.

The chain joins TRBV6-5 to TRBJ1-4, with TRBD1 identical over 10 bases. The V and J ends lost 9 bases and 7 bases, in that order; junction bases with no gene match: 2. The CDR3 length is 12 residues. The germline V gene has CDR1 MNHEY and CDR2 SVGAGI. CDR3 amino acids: CASGQGGEKLFF. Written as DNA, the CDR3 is TGTGCCAGTGGACAGGGGGGTGAAAAACTGTTTTTT.